This passage covers 15 T cell receptor beta chains from one sample sequenced in a study of CD8 T cells in Susac syndrome. Random-hexamer reverse transcription was applied to 0.5 to 1 ug RNA. TCRdb fed the immunoSEQ multiplex PCR reads into MiXCR, producing one record per CDR3 protein. The sample comprises roughly 200,000 distinct CDR3 sequences, over 85% of which are singletons, and approximately 0.094% rests with the top ten. The sample was CD4+ T cells from PBMCs. These receptors were taken from a human donor in good health.

The rearrangement joins TRBV7-9 to TRBJ1-3; 9 nucleotides align to TRBD1. Trimming removed 4 bases from V and 1 base from J; junction bases left unmatched: 2. Germline V gene sequence: CDR1 SEHNR, CDR2 FQNEAQ (reference sequence). The CDR3 has 15 amino acids. The CDR3 region is CASSSTGGSGNTIYF. DNA for the CDR3: TGTGCCAGCAGCTCGACAGGGGGTTCTGGAAACACCATATATTTT. The whole variable domain, filled in from reference TRBV7-9 and TRBJ1-3, reads DTGVSQNPRHKITKRGQNVTFRCDPISEHNRLYWYRQTLGQGPEFLTYFQNEAQLEKSRLLSDRFSAERPKGSFSTLEIQRTEQGDSAMYLCASSSTGGSGNTIYFGEGSWLTVV.

The chain is built from TRBV3-1 and TRBJ1-2, with TRBD1 as a possible D gene (5 bases). The V and J ends lost 1 base and 4 bases respectively, with 10 bases between them. CDR3 length: 14 amino acids. The germline CDR1 and CDR2 sequences are LGHDT and YNNKEL (reference sequence). For the CDR3, the DNA is TGTGCCAGCAGCCAAGGGGACCTAAGCTATGGCTACACCTTC. Its protein product is CASSQGDLSYGYTF.

The chain links TRBV20-1 to TRBJ1-6; 8 nucleotides line up with TRBD1. J was trimmed by 5 bases and V by 3 bases; bases with no gene match: 3. Germline assignment: CDR1 DFQATT and CDR2 SNEGSKA (reference sequence). The CDR3 has 14 amino acids. The CDR3 bases are TGCAGTGCTAGGCCAGGGGGCAATAATTCACCCCTCCACTTT. Its protein product is CSARPGGNNSPLHF.

This clonotype came up once. This chain connects TRBV29-1 to TRBJ2-5, with a possible D match to TRBD1 (6 bases). Germline V gene sequence: CDR1 SQVTM, CDR2 ANQGSEA. Trimming took 4 bases from V and 2 from J, leaving 8 bases between them. The CDR3 runs 12 residues. The CDR3 sequence is CSVGQVQETQYF. In DNA, the CDR3 is TGCAGCGTTGGACAGGTTCAAGAGACCCAGTACTTC. Looking up the rest from reference TRBV29-1 and TRBJ2-5 gives the full variable domain: SAVISQKPSRDICQRGTSLTIQCQVDSQVTMMFWYRQQPGQSLTLIATANQGSEATYESGFVIDKFPISRPNLTFSTLTVSNMSPEDSSIYLCSVGQVQETQYFGPGTRLLVL.

In this sample, this clonotype turned up once. The rearrangement uses TRBV3-1 and TRBJ2-7; TRBD2 agrees at 14 bases. Trimming at V came to 4 bases and at J to 0 bases, leaving 2 bases not matched to a gene. The CDR3 is 16 amino acids. Germline assignment: CDR1 LGHDT and CDR2 YNNKEL (reference sequence). This CDR3 is CASSRGLAGASYEQYF. CDR3 nucleotides: TGTGCCAGCAGCCGGGGACTAGCGGGGGCCTCCTACGAGCAGTACTTC.

The CDR3 region is CSVVVSTDTQYF. The CDR3 region has the DNA TGCAGCGTTGTTGTTAGCACAGATACGCAGTATTTT. The gene calls are TRBV29-1 and TRBJ2-3; D is unresolved. The length of the CDR3 is 12 residues. V was pared by 4 bases and J by 0 bases, with 5 bases between. Germline assignment: CDR1 SQVTM and CDR2 ANQGSEA.

The gene calls are TRBV19 and TRBJ2-3; possible D gene TRBD1, 6 bases. Deletions cut 3 bases from V and 0 bases from J, with 7 bases between. This CDR3 spans 14 amino acids. CDR1 and CDR2 from the germline V gene are LNHDA and SQIVND (reference sequence). Written as DNA, the CDR3 is TGTGCCAGTAGTATGGGGGCTAGCACAGATACGCAGTATTTT. Translation gives CASSMGASTDTQYF.

This sequence joins TRBV28 and TRBJ1-2; D uncertain. Germline CDR1 and CDR2: MDHEN and SYDVKM. V lost 3 bases and J 4 bases, leaving 12 bases between the germline ends. The CDR3 totals 14 residues. CDR3 sequence: CASSFGRGSYGYTF. The CDR3 bases are TGTGCCAGCAGTTTCGGGCGGGGTAGCTATGGCTACACCTTC.

This rearrangement joins TRBV20-1 to TRBJ1-5; tentatively, D is TRBD1 (5 bases). V was trimmed by 1 base and J by 2 bases, leaving 9 bases between them. The CDR3 is 14 amino acids. CDR1 and CDR2 from the germline V gene are DFQATT and SNEGSKA (reference sequence). CDR3 bases: TGCAGTGCTAGAGCTATCAGGGGCAATCAGCCCCAGCATTTT. It specifies CSARAIRGNQPQHF.

The V call is TRBV29-1, the J call TRBJ2-5, with D perhaps TRBD1 (5 bases). V was trimmed by 2 bases and J by 4 bases, leaving 14 bases between them. Germline CDR1 and CDR2: SQVTM and ANQGSEA. CDR3 length equals 14 residues. As DNA, the CDR3 is TGCAGCGTTGAACGCCGACAGCAACTAGAGACCCAGTACTTC. Translating gives CSVERRQQLETQYF.

With respect to this clonotype: The junction does not match germline at one end; this may be a read error. The chain joins TRBV2 to TRBJ2-5; D is perhaps TRBD1 (6 bases). Germline V gene lookup returns CDR1 SNHLY and CDR2 FYNNEI. There are 13 residues in the CDR3. The CDR3 loop reads CASNEQGQETQYF. CDR3 coding DNA: TGTGCCAGCAATGAACAGGGCCAAGAGACCCAGTACTTC.

The DNA for the CDR3 is TGTGCCACCAGCCCGTATTTCACAGATACGCAGTATTTT. Its protein is CATSPYFTDTQYF. The rearrangement joins TRBV15 to TRBJ2-3; D is uncertain. Germline CDR1 is LNHNV and CDR2 is YYDKDF (reference sequence). The CDR3 has 13 residues. V was cut by 5 bases and J by 2 bases, with 8 bases left in between.

This clonotype has just one count. This chain connects TRBV20-1 to TRBJ2-1, with a weak D call TRBD2 (6 bases). CDR1 and CDR2 from the germline V gene are DFQATT and SNEGSKA (reference sequence). The CDR3 covers 17 residues. V was trimmed by 1 base and J by 0 bases, leaving 16 bases between them. The CDR3 DNA sequence: TGCAGTGCTAGAGGTCTTAGCGGCTCCTCCTCCTACAATGAGCAGTTCTTC. Translation: CSARGLSGSSSYNEQFF.

Only one count was recorded for this clonotype. The chain couples TRBV7-9 to TRBJ1-2; D gene ambiguous. This CDR3 is built from 11 residues. CDR1 and CDR2 (germline): SEHNR, FQNEAQ (reference sequence). V lost 2 bases, J lost 8 bases, and 6 bases lay in between. DNA for the CDR3: TGTGCCAGCAGCTTAATGCAGGGCTACACCTTC. Its translation: CASSLMQGYTF.

This clonotype was seen once. The chain joins TRBV20-1 to TRBJ2-1; maybe TRBD2 (5 bases). Germline CDR1 is DFQATT and CDR2 is SNEGSKA (reference sequence). This CDR3 is 16 amino acids long. V lost 5 bases and J lost 8, with 25 bases in between. The DNA of the CDR3 is TGCAGTGCTCCCCGCTATGGTAGCGTCCCTGGGGATGAGCAGTTCTTC. It codes for CSAPRYGSVPGDEQFF.